One TCR beta chain is described in this entry. Generated by immunoSEQ multiplex PCR, the TCRdb table keeps only in-frame clones and is missing some. The sample includes hundreds of thousands of clones, about 79% of them seen just once. This record comes from a study of shared clonotypes between healthy human individuals. The CDR3 has 15 amino acids. Germline CDR1 and CDR2: SEHNR and FQNEAQ (reference sequence). Trimming left V 6 bases short and J 1 base short, with 12 bases between. Tens of millions of PBMCs supplied genomic DNA for unsorted samples. The rearrangement links TRBV7-9 to TRBJ2-2; the D gene is possibly TRBD2 (5 bases). Sequencing was carried out using PBMCs. This TCR was sampled from a woman in her forties in good health. Some clones in this sample may be carry-over from other donors' samples. The CDR3 DNA sequence: TGTGCCAGCAGTCCGGACCGGGAGAACACCGGGGAGCTGTTTTTT. Translating gives CASSPDRENTGELFF.